The 5 T cell receptor beta chains in this list originate from one sample, sequenced in a study of blood T cell repertoires in COVID-19 (dated by TCRdb to the early 2020s). Receptors were amplified or captured by the immunoSEQ multiplex PCR assay. The clones in this table, taken by TCRdb from immuneACCESS, are in-frame only. Not every clone is retained; where verified, under half of the shortfall comes from an unresolved V gene, and the cause of the rest is unknown. In this sample the table shows 200,000 to 250,000 clones, approximately 84% of which occur a single time. The ten biggest clones cover about 8.3% of the sample. Source material: peripheral blood. These receptors originate from a woman older than 75 with COVID-19, enrolled during active disease.

J is TRBJ2-3 and V is TRBV24-1; maybe TRBD1 (5 bases). Per germline, CDR1 KGHDR and CDR2 SFDVKD. The CDR3 sequence is 16 residues long. Trimming shortened V by 4 bases and J by 0 bases, and 13 bases separated the two germline ends. The CDR3 here is CATSDPDRRSTDTQYF. The DNA of the CDR3 is TGTGCCACCAGTGACCCTGACAGACGTAGCACAGATACGCAGTATTTT.

The chain links TRBV6-5 to TRBJ1-1, with D possibly TRBD1 on 6 matching bases. Germline CDR1 MNHEY, CDR2 SVGAGI. The V gene lost 7 bases and the J gene lost 8 bases, with 14 bases spanning the gap. The CDR3 contains 12 residues. CDR3 bases: TGTGCCAGCAAGAGGGCCACAGGGGAAGCTTTCTTT. Translated: CASKRATGEAFF.

The chain has TRBV11-2 and TRBJ2-1, with a tentative D call TRBD2 (6 bases). Germline CDR1 is SGHAT and CDR2 is FQNNGV. The CDR3 extends over 17 amino acids. Trimming took off 3 bases at V and 6 bases at J, with 21 bases between the two ends. The DNA of the CDR3 is TGTGCCAGCAGCTTGCGAGTCTGGGGGGAACGACGCAATGAGCAGTTCTTC. Residues: CASSLRVWGERRNEQFF. Full variable domain (missing parts from reference TRBV11-2 and TRBJ2-1): EAGVAQSPRYKIIEKRQSVAFWCNPISGHATLYWYQQILGQGPKLLIQFQNNGVVDDSQLPKDRFSAERLKGVDSTLKIQPAKLEDSAVYLCASSLRVWGERRNEQFFGPGTRLTVL.

This chain uses TRBV19 with TRBJ1-2, with 10 bases lining up with TRBD1. Germline V CDR1 and CDR2: LNHDA, SQIVND (reference sequence). The CDR3 has 17 amino acids. The V and J ends lost 5 bases and 5 bases, in that order; junction bases with no gene match: 14. CDR3 in DNA: TGTGCCAGTAGTTCGGGGTCTTGGGACAGGGGACTTTATGGCTACACCTTC. Translated, it gives CASSSGSWDRGLYGYTF.

The V gene is TRBV6-1, the J gene TRBJ2-1; D is uncertain. The CDR3 contains 14 residues. The germline gives CDR1 MNHNS, CDR2 SASEGT. Trimming cost V 3 bases and J 8 bases, with 14 bases left between them. This CDR3 reads CASSDLLLADEQFF. CDR3 DNA sequence: TGTGCCAGCAGTGATCTTCTACTTGCGGATGAGCAGTTCTTC.